The clone carrying this T cell receptor beta chain was seen a handful of times. Its cognate antigen is unknown. This sample is drawn from a study of T-cell memory formation after mild COVID-19. Study results and caveats: The appearance of some responding clones in pre-infection memory suggested that cross-reactive memory joined. The authors did not confirm SARS-CoV-2 specificity of second-wave clones peaking day 37.

Germline loops: CDR1 SGHRS, CDR2 YFSETQ. There are 15 residues in the CDR3. Trimming pared 0 bases from V and 5 bases from J, leaving 12 bases between. 5'RACE, which relied on constant-segment primers, yielded TCR alpha and TCR beta cDNA libraries carrying sample barcodes and UMIs. TCRdb re-called the 5' RACE reads through MiXCR, storing one row per CDR3 protein. The sample has 250,000 to 350,000 distinct CDR3 sequences, around a sixth seen once; the top ten hold approximately 23%. Sequenced sample: PBMCs or a T cell subset sorted from them (not recorded which). This receptor was obtained from a man aged 18 to 29 who had mild COVID-19 (a few samples of this study predate the infection). Cell type and time point are not known. The chain uses TRBV5-1 and TRBJ1-3; no definite D call. CDR3 nucleotide sequence: TGCGCCAGCAGCTTGGATCGGTTTCCTCGAAACACCATATATTTT. Its translation is CASSLDRFPRNTIYF.